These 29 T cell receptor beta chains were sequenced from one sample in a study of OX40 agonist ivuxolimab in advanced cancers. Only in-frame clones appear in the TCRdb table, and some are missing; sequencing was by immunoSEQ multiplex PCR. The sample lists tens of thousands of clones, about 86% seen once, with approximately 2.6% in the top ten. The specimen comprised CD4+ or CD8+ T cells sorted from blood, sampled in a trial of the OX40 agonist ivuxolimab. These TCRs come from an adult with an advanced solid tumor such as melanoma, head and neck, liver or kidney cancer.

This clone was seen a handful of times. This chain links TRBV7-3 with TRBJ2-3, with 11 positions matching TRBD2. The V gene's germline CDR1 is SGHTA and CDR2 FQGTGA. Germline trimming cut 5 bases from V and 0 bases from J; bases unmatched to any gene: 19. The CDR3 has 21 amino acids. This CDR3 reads CASSRFPLAGGSQMSTDTQYF. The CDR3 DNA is TGTGCCAGCAGCCGTTTTCCTTTAGCGGGGGGGTCCCAGATGAGCACAGATACGCAGTATTTT.

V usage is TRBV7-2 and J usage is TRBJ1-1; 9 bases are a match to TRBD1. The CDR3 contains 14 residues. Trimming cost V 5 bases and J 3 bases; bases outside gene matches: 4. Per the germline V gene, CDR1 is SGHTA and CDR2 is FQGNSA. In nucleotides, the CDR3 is TGTGCCAGCAGCGGACGGACAGGGGACACTGAAGCTTTCTTT. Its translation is CASSGRTGDTEAFF.

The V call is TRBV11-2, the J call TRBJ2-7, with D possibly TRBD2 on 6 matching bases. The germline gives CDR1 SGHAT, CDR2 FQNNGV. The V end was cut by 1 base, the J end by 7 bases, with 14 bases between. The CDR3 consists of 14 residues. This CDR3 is CASSLGRVREEQYF. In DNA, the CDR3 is TGTGCCAGCAGCTTAGGCAGGGTTCGGGAGGAGCAGTACTTC.

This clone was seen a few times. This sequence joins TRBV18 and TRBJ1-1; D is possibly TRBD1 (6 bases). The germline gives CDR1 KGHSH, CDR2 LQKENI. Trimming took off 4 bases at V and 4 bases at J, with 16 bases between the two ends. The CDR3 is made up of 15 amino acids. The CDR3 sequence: CASSRQQGRATEAFF. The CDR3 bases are TGTGCCAGCTCACGCCAGCAGGGGCGGGCCACTGAAGCTTTCTTT.

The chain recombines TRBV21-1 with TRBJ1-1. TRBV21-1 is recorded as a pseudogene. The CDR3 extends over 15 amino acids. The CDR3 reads CASSKAGAGNTEAFF. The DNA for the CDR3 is TGTGCCAGCAGCAAAGCAGGGGCGGGGAACACTGAAGCTTTCTTT.

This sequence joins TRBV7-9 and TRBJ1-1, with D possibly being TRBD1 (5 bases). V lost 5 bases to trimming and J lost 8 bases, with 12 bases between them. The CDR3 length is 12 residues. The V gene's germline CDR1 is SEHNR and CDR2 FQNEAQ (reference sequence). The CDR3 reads CASSTSGGEAFF. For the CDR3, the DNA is TGTGCCAGCAGCACATCGGGGGGGGAAGCTTTCTTT.

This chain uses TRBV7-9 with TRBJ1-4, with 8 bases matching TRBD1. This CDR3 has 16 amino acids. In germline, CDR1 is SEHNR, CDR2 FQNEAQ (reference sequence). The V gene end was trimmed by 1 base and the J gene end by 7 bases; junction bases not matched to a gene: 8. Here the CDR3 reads CASSLDPGQGFEKLFF. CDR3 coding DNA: TGTGCCAGCAGCTTAGATCCTGGACAGGGTTTTGAAAAACTGTTTTTT.

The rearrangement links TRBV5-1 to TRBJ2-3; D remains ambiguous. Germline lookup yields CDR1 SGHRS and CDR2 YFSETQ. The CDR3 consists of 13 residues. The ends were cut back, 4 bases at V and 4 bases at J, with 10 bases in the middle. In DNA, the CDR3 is TGCGCCAGCAGCCCCCCCGGCGCAGATACGCAGTATTTT. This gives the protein CASSPPGADTQYF.

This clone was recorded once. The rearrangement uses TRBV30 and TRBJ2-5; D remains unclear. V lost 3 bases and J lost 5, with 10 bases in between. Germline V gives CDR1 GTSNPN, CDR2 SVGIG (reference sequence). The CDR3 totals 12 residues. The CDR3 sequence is CAWSRARETQYF. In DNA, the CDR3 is TGTGCCTGGAGCCGGGCGAGGGAGACCCAGTACTTC.

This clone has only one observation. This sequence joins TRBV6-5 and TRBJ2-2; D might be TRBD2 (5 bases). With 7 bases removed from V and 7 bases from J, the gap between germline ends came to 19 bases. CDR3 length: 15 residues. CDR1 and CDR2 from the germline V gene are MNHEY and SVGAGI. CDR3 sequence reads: CASTRAASGGGELFF. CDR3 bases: TGTGCCAGCACCAGAGCTGCCTCAGGAGGCGGGGAGCTGTTTTTT.

The CDR3 protein is CAINRGTNTEAFF. As DNA, the CDR3 is TGTGCCATTAATAGGGGAACGAACACTGAAGCTTTCTTT. The gene calls are TRBV10-3 and TRBJ1-1; TRBD1 might be the D (5 bases). Germline CDR1 reads ENHRY; CDR2 reads SYGVKD. V was pared by 9 bases and J by 1 base, with 12 bases between. The CDR3 is 13 residues long.

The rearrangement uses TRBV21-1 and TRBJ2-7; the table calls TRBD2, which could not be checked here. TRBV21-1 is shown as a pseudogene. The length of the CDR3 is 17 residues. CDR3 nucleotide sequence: TGTGCCAGCAGCTCGACGGAGCGGGGACTAGCGGTATACGAGCAGTACTTC. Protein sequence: CASSSTERGLAVYEQYF.

As DNA, the CDR3 is TGCAGCGTGCAAGGTGCGGGAGGGCCCTCAGATACGCAGTATTTT. Translation: CSVQGAGGPSDTQYF. This chain links TRBV29-1 with TRBJ2-3, with 9 bases identical to TRBD2. Trimming took 6 bases from V and 4 from J; bases not matched to a gene: 11. The CDR3 extends over 15 amino acids. CDR1 is SQVTM and CDR2 is ANQGSEA in the germline V gene.

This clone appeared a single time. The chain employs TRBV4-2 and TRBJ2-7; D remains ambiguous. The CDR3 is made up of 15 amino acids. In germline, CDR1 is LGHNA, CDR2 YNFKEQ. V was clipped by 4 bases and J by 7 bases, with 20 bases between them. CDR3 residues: CASSLAPDPEREQYF. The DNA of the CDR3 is TGTGCCAGCAGCCTGGCCCCGGACCCTGAAAGGGAGCAGTACTTC.

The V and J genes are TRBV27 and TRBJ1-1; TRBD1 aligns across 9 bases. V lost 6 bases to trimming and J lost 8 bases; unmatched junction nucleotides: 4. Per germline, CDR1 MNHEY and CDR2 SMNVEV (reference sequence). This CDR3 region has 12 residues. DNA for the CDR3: TGTGCCAGCAGGATAACAGGGGGCGAAGCTTTCTTT. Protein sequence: CASRITGGEAFF.

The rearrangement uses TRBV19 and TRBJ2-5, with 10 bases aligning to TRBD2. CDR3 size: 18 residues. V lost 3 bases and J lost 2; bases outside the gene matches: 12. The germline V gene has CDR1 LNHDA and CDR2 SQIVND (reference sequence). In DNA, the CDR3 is TGTGCCAGTAGTATCCCTGGGGCTAGCGGGAGAAGGCAAGAGACCCAGTACTTC. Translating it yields CASSIPGASGRRQETQYF.

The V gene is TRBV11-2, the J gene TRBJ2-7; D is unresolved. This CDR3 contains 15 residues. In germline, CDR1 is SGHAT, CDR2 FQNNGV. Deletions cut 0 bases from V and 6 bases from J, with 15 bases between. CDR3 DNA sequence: TGTGCCAGCAGCTTAGAAGGCTCCCGTTGGAGCGAGCAGTACTTC. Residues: CASSLEGSRWSEQYF.

CDR3 protein: CASSDRASYGYTF. The DNA of the CDR3 is TGTGCCAGTAGTGATAGGGCATCTTATGGCTACACCTTC. The chain carries TRBV19 and TRBJ1-2; D is uncertain. V gave up 5 bases and J gave up 5 bases, with 12 bases separating them. This CDR3 is 13 amino acids long. CDR1 is LNHDA, CDR2 SQIVND, per germline (reference sequence).

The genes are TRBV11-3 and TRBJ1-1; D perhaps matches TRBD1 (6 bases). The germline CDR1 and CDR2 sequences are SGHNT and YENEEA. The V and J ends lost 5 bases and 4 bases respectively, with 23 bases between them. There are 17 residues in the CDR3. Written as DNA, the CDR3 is TGTGCCAGCAGCCTACATTGGGGGGCCGTTCTTCTCACTGAAGCTTTCTTT. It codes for CASSLHWGAVLLTEAFF.

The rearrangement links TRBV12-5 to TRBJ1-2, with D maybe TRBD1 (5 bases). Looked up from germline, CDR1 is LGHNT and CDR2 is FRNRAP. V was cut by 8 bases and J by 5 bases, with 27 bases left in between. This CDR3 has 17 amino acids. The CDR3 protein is CASPHLGTEPFGYGYTF. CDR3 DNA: TGTGCTAGTCCACACCTTGGGACGGAGCCCTTCGGATATGGCTACACCTTC.

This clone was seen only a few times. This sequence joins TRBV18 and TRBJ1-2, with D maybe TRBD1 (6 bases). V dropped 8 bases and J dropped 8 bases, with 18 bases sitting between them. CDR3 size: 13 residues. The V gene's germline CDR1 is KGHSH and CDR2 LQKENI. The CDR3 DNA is TGTGCCAGCGTCTACGCTGCAGGGGACGGCTACACCTTC. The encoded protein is CASVYAAGDGYTF. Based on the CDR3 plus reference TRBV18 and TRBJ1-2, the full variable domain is NAGVMQNPRHLVRRRGQEARLRCSPMKGHSHVYWYRQLPEEGLKFMVYLQKENIIDESGMPKERFSAEFPKEGPSILRIQQVVRGDSAAYFCASVYAAGDGYTFGSGTRLTVV.

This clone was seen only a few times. CDR3 protein: CASSHGIASTNEKLFF. The DNA of the CDR3 is TGTGCCAGCAGCCACGGAATAGCCTCAACTAATGAAAAACTGTTTTTT. V and J are TRBV4-2 and TRBJ1-4; D unresolved. Germline-derived CDR1 and CDR2 are LGHNA and YNFKEQ. The CDR3 loop spans 16 amino acids. V shed 3 bases and J shed 0 bases, with 11 bases lying between them.

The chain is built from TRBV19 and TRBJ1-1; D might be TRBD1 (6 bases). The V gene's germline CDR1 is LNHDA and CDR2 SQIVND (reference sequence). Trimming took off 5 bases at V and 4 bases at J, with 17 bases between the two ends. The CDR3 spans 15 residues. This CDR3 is CASSPYPTGLTEAFF. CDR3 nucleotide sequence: TGTGCCAGTAGTCCCTACCCGACAGGACTCACTGAAGCTTTCTTT.

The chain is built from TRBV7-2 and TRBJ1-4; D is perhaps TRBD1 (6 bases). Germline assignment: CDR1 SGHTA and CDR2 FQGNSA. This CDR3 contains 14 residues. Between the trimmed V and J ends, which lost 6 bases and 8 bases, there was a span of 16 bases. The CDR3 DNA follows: TGTGCCAGCAGTGTTTCCGGGACATACGAAAAACTGTTTTTT. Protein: CASSVSGTYEKLFF.

Here the CDR3 reads CACRGQGRTGELFF. The CDR3 DNA is TGTGCCTGCCGCGGGCAGGGTCGCACCGGGGAGCTGTTTTTT. V is TRBV30 and J is TRBJ2-2, with D tentatively TRBD1 or TRBD2 (5 bases each). V lost 6 bases, J lost 4 bases, and 15 bases lay in between. The CDR3 has 14 residues. Germline lookup yields CDR1 GTSNPN and CDR2 SVGIG (reference sequence).

CDR3 sequence: CRGGPSGNTIYF. In DNA, the CDR3 is TGTAGAGGGGGTCCCTCTGGAAACACCATATATTTT. The gene calls are TRBV21-1 and TRBJ1-3; TRBD1 was called by the table and not checked on the DNA. TRBV21-1 is described as a pseudogene. The CDR3 length is 12 residues.

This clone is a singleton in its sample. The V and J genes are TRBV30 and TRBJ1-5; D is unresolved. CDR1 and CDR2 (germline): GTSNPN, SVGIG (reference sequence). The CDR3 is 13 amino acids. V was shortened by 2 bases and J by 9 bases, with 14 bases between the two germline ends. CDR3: CAWSTSPGLPQHF. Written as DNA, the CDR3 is TGTGCCTGGAGTACCTCCCCCGGGCTGCCCCAGCATTTT.

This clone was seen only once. As DNA, the CDR3 is TGTGCCAGCAGCTTAGCGCCGGGACGTCGGGTTTACGAGCAGTACTTC. Its protein product is CASSLAPGRRVYEQYF. The chain uses TRBV7-2 and TRBJ2-7, with D perhaps being TRBD1 or TRBD2 (5 bases each). This CDR3 is 16 amino acids long. The germline V and J ends were trimmed by 0 bases and 4 bases, with 16 bases remaining between them. In germline, CDR1 is SGHTA, CDR2 FQGNSA. Complete variable domain (other parts from reference TRBV7-2 and TRBJ2-7): GAGVSQSPSNKVTEKGKDVELRCDPISGHTALYWYRQSLGQGLEFLIYFQGNSAPDKSGLPSDRFSAERTGGSVSTLTIQRTQQEDSAVYLCASSLAPGRRVYEQYFGPGTRLTVT.

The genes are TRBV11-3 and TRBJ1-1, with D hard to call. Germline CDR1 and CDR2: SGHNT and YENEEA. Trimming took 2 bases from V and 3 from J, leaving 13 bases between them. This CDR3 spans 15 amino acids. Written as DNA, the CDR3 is TGTGCCAGCAGCTTACAGGTTGGTGCAGACACTGAAGCTTTCTTT. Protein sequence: CASSLQVGADTEAFF.